The sequence of this TCR beta chain was determined in a study of vaccination effects on CD4 cells after COVID-19. At the level of the study: A median of 72 days separated the second dose and sampling.

After less than twelve days in culture, the CD4+ T cells were isolated. Vaccination of participants consisted of two doses of either the BNT162b2 or mRNA-1273 vaccine. Negative nucleocapsid antibody tests before and after vaccination confirmed no previous SARS-CoV-2 infection. Study-wide results and caveats: Vaccine- and infection-induced clones showed marked clonal contraction late following vaccination.

Concerning this clone itself: Its antigen is unidentified.

Generated by immunoSEQ multiplex PCR, the TCRdb table keeps only in-frame clones and is missing some. This sample carries tens of thousands of clones, less than 85% of them seen once, and the ten largest clones take 2% to 3%. Sequencing was performed on CD4+ T cells from PBMCs cultured without peptide, taken after COVID-19 vaccination. This TCR was recovered from a human donor who received a COVID-19 vaccine.

CDR3 in DNA: TGTGCCAGCAGCCGACAGGGGGCGTTGAGGGAGCAGTTCTTC. Protein: CASSRQGALREQFF. The chain links TRBV14 to TRBJ2-1; 10 bases fit TRBD1. V trimming: 4 bases; J trimming: 10 bases; junction bases outside the gene matches: 7. This CDR3 spans 14 amino acids. Germline values: CDR1 SGHDN, CDR2 FVKESK.